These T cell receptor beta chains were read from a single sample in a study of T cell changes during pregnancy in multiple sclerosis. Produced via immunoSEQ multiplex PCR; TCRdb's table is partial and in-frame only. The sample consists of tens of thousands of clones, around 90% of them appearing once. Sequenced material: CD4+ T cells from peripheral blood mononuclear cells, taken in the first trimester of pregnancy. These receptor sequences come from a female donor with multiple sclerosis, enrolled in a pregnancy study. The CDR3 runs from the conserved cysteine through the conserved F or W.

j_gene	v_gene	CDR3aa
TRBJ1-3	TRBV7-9	CASSLVVLTGVGNTIYF
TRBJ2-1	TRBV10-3	CAISPGLAIYNEQFF
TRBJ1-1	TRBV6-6	CASSLQGAGTEAFF
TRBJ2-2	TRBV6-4	CASTRDFGTGELFF
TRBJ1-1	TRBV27	CASSRRGDLNTEAFF
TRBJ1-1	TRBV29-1	CSVSPQGANTEAFF
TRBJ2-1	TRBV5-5	CASSLTLRGGNYNEQFF
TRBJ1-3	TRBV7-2	CASSFFGNTIYF
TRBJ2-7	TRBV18	CASSPPESPPGEQYF
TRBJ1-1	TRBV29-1	CSGKGAEAFF
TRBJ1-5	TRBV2	CASSEAVRGNQPQHF
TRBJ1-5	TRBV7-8	CASSPGQGVWSNQPQHF
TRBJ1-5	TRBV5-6	CASSRRTGALNQPQHF
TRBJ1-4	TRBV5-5	CASSYGDRDNEKLFF
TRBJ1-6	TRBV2	CASSEAGDNSPLHF
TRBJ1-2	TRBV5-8	CASSLDSPGYGYTF
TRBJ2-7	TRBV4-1	CASSQPGTGLHEQYF
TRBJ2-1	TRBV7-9	CASSSHILRTGRGYNEQFF
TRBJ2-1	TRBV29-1	CSVELAGAFFAYNEQFF
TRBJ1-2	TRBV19	CASTVDGGNYGYTF
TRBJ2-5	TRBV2	CAISGMIQETQYF
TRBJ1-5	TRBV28	CASSFSPRDRGIFQPQHF
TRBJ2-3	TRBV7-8	CASSRGGTSRTDTQYF
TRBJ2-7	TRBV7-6	CASSLGQGVSYEQYF
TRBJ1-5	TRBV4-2	CASSQAKGHGTGGPQPQHF
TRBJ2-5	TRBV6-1	CASSEQGGYQETQYF
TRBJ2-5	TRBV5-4	CASSPDLGGGQETQYF
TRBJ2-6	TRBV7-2	CASSLAGRTSGISGANVLTF
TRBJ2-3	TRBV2	CASRAGTGVYDTQYF
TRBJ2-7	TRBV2	CASAKTSGRALYEQYF
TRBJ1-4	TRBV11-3	CASSAGRNSGEKLFF
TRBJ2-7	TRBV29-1	CSVGSGTSGKEQYF
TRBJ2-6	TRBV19	CASLRSGANVLTF
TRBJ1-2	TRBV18	CASSEIEATGYTF
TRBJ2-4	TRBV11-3	CASSFVPGGDIQYF
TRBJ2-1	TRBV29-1	CSVVVGGAYNEQFF
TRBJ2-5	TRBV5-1	CASRKGAGQETQYF
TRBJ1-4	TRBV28	CASRTGVRREKLFF
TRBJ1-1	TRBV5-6	CASSLAVTGQGAFF
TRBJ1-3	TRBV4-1	CASSQHHGLGNTIYF
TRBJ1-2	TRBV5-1	CASRPLGGGLGYTF
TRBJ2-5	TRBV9	CASSLSSGVQETQYF
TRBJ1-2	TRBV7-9	CASSLSGPDGYTF
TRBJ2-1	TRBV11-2	CASSLERRAIDNEQFF
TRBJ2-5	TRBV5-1	CASSLGGYRETQYF
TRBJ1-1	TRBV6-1	CASSELRDRAEAFF
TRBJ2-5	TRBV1	CTSSHGGRTIKETQYF
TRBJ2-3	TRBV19	CASSGRTGEKADTQYF
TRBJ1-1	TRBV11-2	CASRRPGGSYTEAFF
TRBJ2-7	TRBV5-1	CASSQGQGGNYEQYF